This passage covers 12 T cell receptor beta chains from one sample sequenced in a study of CD8 T cells in ankylosing spondylitis. TCRdb ran MiXCR on the 5' RACE reads and lists one entry per CDR3 protein. This table holds 160,000 or so distinct CDR3 sequences, 9.5% to 10% found once. The sample consisted of blood, either unsorted or a sorted T cell fraction (not recorded which). These receptors were obtained from a female donor with ankylosing spondylitis or in good health (not recorded which).

This chain uses TRBV7-3 with TRBJ2-1, with D possibly being TRBD2 (6 bases). V was shortened by 2 bases and J by 9 bases, with 11 bases between the two germline ends. The CDR3 spans 13 residues. Germline V gene lookup returns CDR1 SGHTA and CDR2 FQGTGA. CDR3 region: CASSLDVGSEQFF. Written as DNA, the CDR3 is TGTGCCAGCAGCTTAGATGTCGGGAGTGAGCAGTTCTTC.

This clonotype was counted many times. This chain uses TRBV12-3 or TRBV12-4 with TRBJ2-1; the D is unclear. V was shortened by 2 bases and J by 7 bases, with 6 bases between the two germline ends. The CDR3 loop spans 12 amino acids. CDR3 amino acids: CASSLKANEQFF. Written as DNA, the CDR3 is TGTGCCAGCAGTTTAAAGGCAAATGAGCAGTTCTTC.

This clonotype appeared a few times. This sequence joins TRBV9 and TRBJ2-1; no reliable D call. Trimming left V 1 base short and J 0 bases short, with 11 bases between. Per the germline V gene, CDR1 is SGDLS and CDR2 is YYNGEE. The CDR3 contains 16 residues. The CDR3 DNA reads TGTGCCAGCAGCGTAAACGCGGACCTCTCCTACAATGAGCAGTTCTTC. This encodes CASSVNADLSYNEQFF.

This clonotype was seen repeatedly, ten times or more. This chain links TRBV15 with TRBJ1-1; no definite D call. The CDR3 is 14 amino acids. CDR1 is LNHNV and CDR2 is YYDKDF in the germline V gene (reference sequence). V was trimmed by 0 bases and J by 5 bases, leaving 10 bases between them. The CDR3 reads CATSRDRMGTEAFF. The CDR3 bases are TGTGCCACCAGCAGAGATCGGATGGGGACTGAAGCTTTCTTT.

This clonotype was seen at least ten times. CDR3 sequence reads: CASSLSRDPDNEQFF. The CDR3 nucleotides read TGCGCCAGCAGCTTGAGCCGAGACCCCGACAATGAGCAGTTCTTC. The chain carries TRBV5-1 and TRBJ2-1; the D is unclear. V was pared by 1 base and J by 5 bases, with 13 bases between. CDR1 and CDR2 (germline): SGHRS, YFSETQ. The CDR3 length is 15 residues.

In its sample, this clonotype was seen many times. This rearrangement joins TRBV7-8 to TRBJ2-3; D is possibly TRBD1 or TRBD2 (5 bases each). The CDR3 totals 16 residues. The germline V and J ends were trimmed by 5 bases and 0 bases, with 15 bases remaining between them. CDR1 SGHVS and CDR2 FQNEAQ come from the germline V gene. The CDR3 DNA follows: TGTGCCAGCAGCCCTTTGAGGGGCGGGAGCACAGATACGCAGTATTTT. Its translation is CASSPLRGGSTDTQYF. The whole variable domain, remainder taken from reference TRBV7-8 and TRBJ2-3, is GAGVSQSPRYKVAKRGQDVALRCDPISGHVSLFWYQQALGQGPEFLTYFQNEAQLDKSGLPSDRFFAERPEGSVSTLKIQRTQQEDSAVYLCASSPLRGGSTDTQYFGPGTRLTVL.

V usage is TRBV29-1 and J usage is TRBJ2-1, with D uncertain. Trimming took off 1 base at V and 0 bases at J, with 10 bases between the two ends. Germline V gene lookup returns CDR1 SQVTM and CDR2 ANQGSEA. The CDR3 runs 15 residues. CDR3 sequence: CSVEGLERSYNEQFF. The CDR3 nucleotides read TGCAGCGTTGAAGGTCTTGAACGCTCCTACAATGAGCAGTTCTTC.

The genes are TRBV20-1 and TRBJ2-3; 10 nucleotides align to TRBD2. The CDR3 has 15 residues. Germline trimming cut 3 bases from V and 4 bases from J; bases unmatched to any gene: 7. From germline, CDR1 is DFQATT and CDR2 SNEGSKA (reference sequence). CDR3 sequence: CSASVLAGEADTQYF. The CDR3 nucleotides are TGCAGTGCTAGCGTCCTAGCGGGAGAAGCAGATACGCAGTATTTT.

The genes are TRBV6-2 or TRBV6-3 and TRBJ1-3; D gene uncertain. Germline values: CDR1 MNHEY, CDR2 SVGEGT. There are 13 residues in the CDR3. Trimming removed 4 bases from V and 7 bases from J, with 11 bases in between. The CDR3 loop reads CASSSDLENTIYF. The CDR3 DNA reads TGTGCCAGCAGTTCGGATCTGGAGAACACCATATATTTT.

This clonotype has more than one count but fewer than ten. The V and J genes are TRBV6-5 and TRBJ1-1; a weak D match, TRBD1 (5 bases). Germline CDR1 and CDR2: MNHEY and SVGAGI. This CDR3 is built from 13 residues. The V end was cut by 2 bases, the J end by 3 bases, with 7 bases between. The CDR3 DNA is TGTGCCAGCAGTTACGGGGGGGACACTGAAGCTTTCTTT. It specifies CASSYGGDTEAFF.

This clonotype was picked up a small number of times. This chain uses TRBV2 with TRBJ2-3; 7 bases align to TRBD1. The CDR3 runs to 15 residues. Trimming cost V 8 bases and J 0 bases; bases outside gene matches: 8. Per germline, CDR1 SNHLY and CDR2 FYNNEI. The CDR3 DNA reads TGTGCCAGCTCAGGGGGAGTCCTAAGCACAGATACGCAGTATTTT. Translation: CASSGGVLSTDTQYF. The full variable domain, in which reference TRBV2 and TRBJ2-3 provide the parts outside the CDR3, is EPEVTQTPSHQVTQMGQEVILRCVPISNHLYFYWYRQILGQKVEFLVSFYNNEISEKSEIFDDQFSVERPDGSNFTLKIRSTKLEDSAMYFCASSGGVLSTDTQYFGPGTRLTVL.

At least ten counts were recorded for this clonotype. DNA for the CDR3: TGTGCCACCAGTGATTGGGGGGATGAGCAGTTCTTC. Its protein product is CATSDWGDEQFF. The rearrangement links TRBV24-1 to TRBJ2-1, with D possibly matching TRBD2 (6 bases). V was clipped by 2 bases and J by 8 bases, with 6 bases between them. Per germline, CDR1 KGHDR and CDR2 SFDVKD. CDR3 length: 12 amino acids.